These 24 T cell receptor beta chains share one sample of origin, sequenced in a study of blood T cell repertoires in COVID-19. Some clones are missing from TCRdb's copy, which holds only in-frame ones; the method was immunoSEQ multiplex PCR. The sample lists 50,000 to 65,000 clones; 88% were seen once. Specimen: peripheral blood. The receptors shown here come from a man aged 45-65 years with active COVID-19.

V gene TRBV10-3 combines with J gene TRBJ1-2, with no clear D. The CDR3 has 13 amino acids. V lost 2 bases and J lost 4, with 8 bases in between. The germline V gene encodes CDR1 ENHRY and CDR2 SYGVKD. CDR3 sequence (DNA): TGTGCCATCAGTGAGGGTCAGGTCTATGGCTACACCTTC. This encodes CAISEGQVYGYTF.

In this sample, this clone turned up once. CDR3 sequence (DNA): TGTGCCAGCAGACCAGGGTTATACGAGCAGTACTTC. Protein product: CASRPGLYEQYF. This chain uses TRBV2 with TRBJ2-7; perhaps TRBD1 as D (5 bases). Germline V lookup: CDR1 SNHLY, CDR2 FYNNEI. The V and J ends lost 6 bases and 4 bases respectively, with 10 bases between them. The CDR3 consists of 12 residues.

The V call is TRBV12-3 or TRBV12-4, the J call TRBJ1-2, with 7 bases identical to TRBD1. The CDR3 contains 13 residues. The V gene end was trimmed by 5 bases and the J gene end by 6 bases; junction bases not matched to a gene: 6. CDR3 in DNA: TGTGCCAGCAGTACACAGGGGATTGATGGCTACACCTTC. Its translation: CASSTQGIDGYTF.

The chain recombines TRBV5-1 with TRBJ1-2; no reliable D call. Germline V CDR1 and CDR2: SGHRS, YFSETQ. Trimming left V 0 bases short and J 2 bases short, with 14 bases between. This CDR3 has 16 residues. The CDR3 DNA sequence: TGCGCCAGCAGCTTGGCTGAGGCACTTGGGAACTATGGCTACACCTTC. This translates into CASSLAEALGNYGYTF.

V is TRBV2 and J is TRBJ2-3, with a tentative D call TRBD1 (5 bases). V gave up 8 bases and J gave up 4 bases, with 13 bases separating them. Germline lookup yields CDR1 SNHLY and CDR2 FYNNEI. The CDR3 has 13 residues. This chain's CDR3 is CASQQVGSDTQYF. The CDR3 coding sequence is TGTGCCAGCCAACAGGTGGGATCAGATACGCAGTATTTT.

The chain joins TRBV2 to TRBJ2-3; possibly TRBD2 for D (5 bases). The CDR3 is made up of 12 amino acids. Between the trimmed V and J ends, which lost 6 bases and 6 bases, there was a span of 10 bases. Germline CDR1 SNHLY, CDR2 FYNNEI. The CDR3 loop reads CASRNSGDTQYF. DNA for the CDR3: TGTGCCAGCAGAAACAGCGGTGATACGCAGTATTTT.

V and J are TRBV9 and TRBJ1-2, with 10 bases matching TRBD1. The germline CDR1 and CDR2 sequences are SGDLS and YYNGEE. After removal of 3 bases from V and 7 bases from J, the junction contained 6 bases not matched to a gene. This CDR3 contains 14 residues. Here the CDR3 reads CASSGGQGTAGYTF. CDR3 nucleotide sequence: TGTGCCAGCAGCGGGGGACAGGGGACAGCTGGCTACACCTTC. Combining the CDR3 with reference TRBV9 and TRBJ1-2 gives the whole variable domain DSGVTQTPKHLITATGQRVTLRCSPRSGDLSVYWYQQSLDQGLQFLIQYYNGEERAKGNILERFSAQQFPDLHSELNLSSLELGDSALYFCASSGGQGTAGYTFGSGTRLTVV.

The J gene is TRBJ1-2, the V gene TRBV7-6, with a weak D call TRBD1 (6 bases). Trimming removed 5 bases at V and 6 bases at J, with 13 bases between. Germline loops: CDR1 SGHVS, CDR2 FNYEAQ. This CDR3 comprises 13 residues. CDR3 residues: CASSPVTGDGYTF. In DNA form, the CDR3 reads TGTGCCAGCAGCCCCGTGACAGGAGATGGCTACACCTTC.

The gene calls are TRBV10-3 and TRBJ1-1; 9 bases map to TRBD1. V was pared by 10 bases and J by 6 bases, with 9 bases of the junction left unmatched. Germline V gene lookup returns CDR1 ENHRY and CDR2 SYGVKD. The CDR3 contains 13 residues. CDR3 loop: CATDPTGGPEAFF. The CDR3 DNA follows: TGTGCCACGGACCCGACAGGGGGTCCTGAAGCTTTCTTT.

This clone was observed once. V is TRBV7-2 and J is TRBJ1-4, with 8 bases that match TRBD1. Germline lookup yields CDR1 SGHTA and CDR2 FQGNSA. J gave up 7 bases and V 5 bases, and 9 bases lay outside the gene matches. This CDR3 spans 15 amino acids. The CDR3 bases are TGTGCCAGCAGCCCCGACAGGGGATGGGTTGAAAAACTGTTTTTT. Amino acid sequence: CASSPDRGWVEKLFF.

The genes are TRBV11-1 and TRBJ2-2; 9 bases fit TRBD1. The CDR3 extends over 15 amino acids. The junction had 6 bases not matched to a gene; V was cut back by 6 bases and J by 4 bases. Germline lookup yields CDR1 SGHAT and CDR2 FQDESV (reference sequence). CDR3 bases: TGTGCCAGCAGGACCGGGACAGGGACCACCGGGGAGCTGTTTTTT. Its translation: CASRTGTGTTGELFF.

Comment on this clone: Distinct nucleotide sequences in the sample also encode this CDR3. The chain recombines TRBV7-2 with TRBJ1-1, with D possibly matching TRBD1 (6 bases). The germline V and J ends were trimmed by 1 base and 2 bases, with 8 bases remaining between them. The CDR3 runs to 14 residues. Germline values: CDR1 SGHTA, CDR2 FQGNSA. The CDR3 DNA sequence: TGTGCCAGCAGCTTAGGACAGGTTAACACTGAAGCTTTCTTT. It encodes CASSLGQVNTEAFF.

In nucleotides, the CDR3 is TGTGCCAGCAGCTTAAGGGGGGGCACAGATACGCAGTATTTT. This codes for CASSLRGGTDTQYF. This chain links TRBV7-3 with TRBJ2-3, with D possibly TRBD2 on 6 matching bases. The CDR3 is 14 residues long. Between the trimmed V and J ends, which lost 1 base and 1 base, there was a span of 6 bases. CDR1 SGHTA and CDR2 FQGTGA come from the germline V gene.

This chain connects TRBV19 to TRBJ1-1, with D unresolved. With 7 bases removed from V and 4 bases from J, the gap between germline ends came to 10 bases. From germline, CDR1 is LNHDA and CDR2 SQIVND (reference sequence). The length of the CDR3 is 12 residues. CDR3 DNA: TGTGCCAGTAAGAATTTCGGCACTGAAGCTTTCTTT. It encodes CASKNFGTEAFF.

The chain employs TRBV3-1 (or the pseudogene TRBV3-2) and TRBJ2-5; D unresolved. The germline V gene encodes CDR1 LGHDT and CDR2 YNNKEL (reference sequence). The CDR3 covers 13 residues. Between the trimmed V and J ends, which lost 1 base and 2 bases, there was a span of 5 bases. The CDR3 DNA reads as TGTGCCAGCAGCCAAGGCAGGCAAGAGACCCAGTACTTC. Amino acids: CASSQGRQETQYF.

The genes are TRBV19 and TRBJ1-2; 9 bases match TRBD1. The V segment lost 7 bases and the J segment 8 bases; nucleotides outside the gene matches: 8. CDR1 and CDR2 (germline): LNHDA, SQIVND (reference sequence). The CDR3 is 13 residues long. The CDR3 loop reads CASTETGGAGYTF. The CDR3 DNA reads as TGTGCCAGTACCGAGACAGGGGGAGCCGGCTACACCTTC.

The chain uses TRBV30 and TRBJ2-7, with a weak D call TRBD1 (5 bases). There are 13 residues in the CDR3. V gave up 0 bases and J gave up 3 bases, with 9 bases separating them. Looked up from germline, CDR1 is GTSNPN and CDR2 is SVGIG (reference sequence). CDR3 region: CAWSVTAGYEQYF. DNA for the CDR3: TGTGCCTGGAGTGTGACAGCAGGCTACGAGCAGTACTTC.

This clone was observed once. The chain joins TRBV2 to TRBJ1-5; tentatively, D is TRBD1 (5 bases). Trimming removed 6 bases from V and 4 bases from J, with 10 bases in between. Germline assignment: CDR1 SNHLY and CDR2 FYNNEI. This CDR3 comprises 13 residues. The CDR3 coding sequence is TGTGCCAGCAGCCGGGGGATGAATCAGCCCCAGCATTTT. Its translation: CASSRGMNQPQHF.

V is TRBV5-1 and J is TRBJ1-4; weak D call: TRBD1 (5 bases). V gave up 4 bases and J gave up 5 bases, with 12 bases separating them. The CDR3 spans 14 residues. The V gene's germline CDR1 is SGHRS and CDR2 YFSETQ. For the CDR3, the DNA is TGCGCCAGCAGCGATGACAGTTTAAATGAAAAACTGTTTTTT. Translated: CASSDDSLNEKLFF.

J is TRBJ1-1 and V is TRBV5-1, with a tentative D call TRBD1 (5 bases). The CDR3 is 16 amino acids. Trimming removed 2 bases at V and 5 bases at J, with 19 bases between. Germline CDR1 SGHRS, CDR2 YFSETQ. The CDR3 reads CASSLGVRVERTEAFF. DNA of the CDR3: TGCGCCAGCAGCTTAGGGGTTAGGGTAGAGAGGACTGAAGCTTTCTTT.

This clone occurred once. The chain is built from TRBV19 and TRBJ1-6; 7 bases map to TRBD1. The CDR3 length is 13 residues. CDR1 and CDR2 from the germline V gene are LNHDA and SQIVND (reference sequence). V was pared by 3 bases and J by 10 bases, with 3 bases of the junction left unmatched. This chain's CDR3 is CASSIGGQSPLHF. The CDR3 DNA reads TGTGCCAGTAGTATTGGGGGACAGTCACCCCTCCACTTT.

The chain couples TRBV21-1 to TRBJ2-1; the table's TRBD2 call for D was not verified on the DNA. TRBV21-1 is reported as a pseudogene. The CDR3 is made up of 13 amino acids. The CDR3 sequence is CASSRRRGGPSVF. The CDR3 DNA follows: TGTGCCAGCAGTCGAAGGCGGGGGGGGCCCTCGGTCTTC.

A single count supports this clone. The V gene is TRBV7-2, the J gene TRBJ2-2; D gene unclear. The germline gives CDR1 SGHTA, CDR2 FQGNSA. V lost 7 bases to trimming and J lost 4 bases, with 16 bases between them. The CDR3 consists of 15 residues. Here the CDR3 DNA reads TGTGCCAGCACCTCTGTCCAGGCGCGCACCGGGGAGCTGTTTTTT. Encoded protein: CASTSVQARTGELFF.

The chain joins TRBV14 to TRBJ2-7; D may be TRBD1 (6 bases). Trimming shortened V by 6 bases and J by 2 bases, and 17 bases separated the two germline ends. This CDR3 has 15 residues. CDR1 SGHDN and CDR2 FVKESK come from the germline V gene. The CDR3 spells CASRQTSQGPYEQYF. The CDR3 region has the DNA TGTGCCAGCAGGCAAACGTCGCAGGGGCCCTACGAGCAGTACTTC. The full variable domain, with the rest looked up from reference TRBV14 and TRBJ2-7, is EAGVTQFPSHSVIEKGQTVTLRCDPISGHDNLYWYRRVMGKEIKFLLHFVKESKQDESGMPNNRFLAERTGGTYSTLKVQPAELEDSGVYFCASRQTSQGPYEQYFGPGTRLTVT.